This T cell receptor beta chain was obtained from a study of beta chain features in type 1 diabetes. Overall study results and limits: Type 1 diabetes patients showed a moderate but significant shortening of TCRB CDR3s in all four CD4+ subsets. The VDJ junctions of type 1 diabetes patients carried fewer insertions and more deletions.

Every bit of the isolated RNA underwent reverse transcription, so sequencing read expressed TCRB transcripts. Sequencing of naive, central memory and regulatory T cell samples gave an average of around 3.8 million reads. Produced via immunoSEQ multiplex PCR; TCRdb's table is partial and in-frame only. This table holds some 330,000 clones, over 10% found once. The V and J ends lost 1 base and 8 bases respectively, with 16 bases between them. Germline V gives CDR1 SGDLS, CDR2 YYNGEE. CDR3 length: 15 residues. This clone came up a few times. Antigen unknown. Sorting with CD45RO/CCR7/CD25/CD127/CD95/CD27 yielded naive, central memory, regulatory and stem-like memory CD4+ cells.

Sequenced input: naive CD4+ T cells from blood. This chain joins TRBV9 and TRBJ2-1; D might be TRBD1 (6 bases). This sequence was found in a woman under 30 with type 1 diabetes. CDR3 region: CASSVQRQESDEQFF. The CDR3 DNA follows: TGTGCCAGCAGCGTACAACGACAGGAAAGCGATGAGCAGTTCTTC.